This record looks at one TCR beta chain sequence and its context. The sample comes from a study of cytomegalovirus exposure and HLA in healthy donors. Per the germline V gene, CDR1 is GTSNPN and CDR2 is SVGIG (reference sequence). V lost 1 base to trimming and J lost 3 bases, with 7 bases between them. The CDR3 extends over 13 amino acids. Use of 60 Vbeta and 13 Jbeta primers characterized the PCR. Clones were sequenced by immunoSEQ multiplex PCR, and TCRdb holds only the in-frame ones, with some missing. The top ten hold more than 0.9% of the sample, which has about 160,000 clones, roughly 80% seen once. Healthy bone marrow donors made up the donor group.

The V and J genes are TRBV30 and TRBJ1-5; no reliable D call. The sample comprised PBMCs. This clonotype originated in a girl aged 2-10 years in good health and CMV-seropositive. This chain's CDR3 is CAWSGGPNQPQHF. The CDR3 coding sequence is TGTGCCTGGAGTGGAGGCCCCAATCAGCCCCAGCATTTT.